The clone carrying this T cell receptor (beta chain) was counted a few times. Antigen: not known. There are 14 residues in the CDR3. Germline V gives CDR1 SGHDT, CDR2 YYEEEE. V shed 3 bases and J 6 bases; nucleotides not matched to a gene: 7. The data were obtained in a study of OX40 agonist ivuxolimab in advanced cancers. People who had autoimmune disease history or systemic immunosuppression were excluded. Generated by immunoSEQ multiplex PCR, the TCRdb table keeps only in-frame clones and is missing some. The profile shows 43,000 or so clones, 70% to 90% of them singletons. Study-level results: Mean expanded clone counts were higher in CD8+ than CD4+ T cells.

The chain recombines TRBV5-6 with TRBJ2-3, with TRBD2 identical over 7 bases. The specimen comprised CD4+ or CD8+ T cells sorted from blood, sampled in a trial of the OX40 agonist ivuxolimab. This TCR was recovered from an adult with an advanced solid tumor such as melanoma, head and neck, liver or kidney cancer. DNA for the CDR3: TGTGCCAGCAGCTGGGGGGGTCCCCAGGATACGCAGTATTTT. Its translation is CASSWGGPQDTQYF.